These 30 T cell receptor beta chains came from one sample sequenced in a study of T cell changes during pregnancy in multiple sclerosis. The protocol was immunoSEQ multiplex PCR, while the TCRdb copy is restricted to in-frame clones and leaves out a portion. The repertoire holds some 14,000 clones, 75% to 90% seen once, with approximately 13% in the top ten. This specimen consisted of CD8+ T cells from peripheral blood mononuclear cells, obtained after pregnancy. All receptors come from a female donor in good health, enrolled as a control in a pregnancy study.

This chain uses TRBV2 with TRBJ1-2; 9 nucleotides align to TRBD1. Losses at the gene ends were 9 bases for V and 1 base for J; bases not matched to a gene: 6. This CDR3 is built from 14 residues. Germline CDR1 reads SNHLY; CDR2 reads FYNNEI. The CDR3 DNA reads as TGTGCCAGTGATACAGGGGGCGATAACTATGGCTACACCTTC. It translates to CASDTGGDNYGYTF.

The chain has TRBV11-2 and TRBJ1-2; weak D call: TRBD1 (6 bases). V was trimmed by 4 bases and J by 3 bases, leaving 18 bases between them. The CDR3 runs to 16 residues. Germline CDR1 reads SGHAT; CDR2 reads FQNNGV. This CDR3 is CASSSHRALGDYGYTF. CDR3 coding DNA: TGTGCCAGCAGCTCCCACAGGGCCTTGGGGGACTATGGCTACACCTTC.

This clone is medium-sized. V and J are TRBV6-4 and TRBJ2-1, with 11 bases fitting TRBD2. CDR3 length equals 15 residues. With 6 bases clipped from V and 7 bases from J, the junction kept 8 bases outside the gene matches. Germline lookup yields CDR1 MRHNA and CDR2 SNTAGT. CDR3 amino acids: CASSFGTSGDNEQFF. In DNA, the CDR3 is TGTGCCAGCAGCTTTGGGACTAGCGGAGATAATGAGCAGTTCTTC.

CDR3 coding DNA: TGTGCCAGCAGCGTGGACAGGGGGGCACCAGTCTATGGCTACACCTTC. Residues: CASSVDRGAPVYGYTF. The rearrangement joins TRBV7-2 to TRBJ1-2; 10 positions agree with TRBD1. This CDR3 has 16 residues. The germline V gene encodes CDR1 SGHTA and CDR2 FQGNSA. V dropped 5 bases and J dropped 4; count of bases not matched to a gene: 10.

J is TRBJ1-1 and V is TRBV19, with 7 bases identical to TRBD1. Germline CDR1 reads LNHDA; CDR2 reads SQIVND (reference sequence). V lost 7 bases to trimming and J lost 4 bases; unmatched junction nucleotides: 9. This CDR3 is 14 amino acids long. The CDR3 protein is CASTSGGSSTEAFF. CDR3 bases: TGTGCCAGTACCTCAGGGGGTTCAAGCACTGAAGCTTTCTTT.

J is TRBJ2-7 and V is TRBV2; the D gene is possibly TRBD1 (6 bases). This CDR3 is 12 amino acids long. CDR1 and CDR2 from the germline V gene are SNHLY and FYNNEI. Trimming stripped 7 bases from V and 0 bases from J, with 7 bases between. Here the CDR3 DNA reads TGTGCCAGCAACAGGGACTCCTACGAGCAGTACTTC. This codes for CASNRDSYEQYF.

The chain links TRBV4-1 to TRBJ2-7; D is unclear. Germline V gene sequence: CDR1 MGHRA, CDR2 YSYEKL. Trimming took off 3 bases at V and 3 bases at J, with 12 bases between the two ends. The CDR3 spans 14 residues. The CDR3 is CASSQEGLDYEQYF. CDR3 nucleotide sequence: TGCGCCAGCAGCCAGGAAGGTCTAGACTACGAGCAGTACTTC.

Within the sample, this clone is medium-sized (0.01 to 0.1%). V and J are TRBV29-1 and TRBJ1-1; D may be TRBD1 (5 bases). Germline CDR1 reads SQVTM; CDR2 reads ANQGSEA. The CDR3 totals 14 residues. V gave up 4 bases and J gave up 1 base, with 13 bases separating them. CDR3 DNA: TGCAGCGTTGTCGTGGCAGACAGGAACACTGAAGCTTTCTTT. Protein product: CSVVVADRNTEAFF.

This clone was observed a single time. The chain carries TRBV29-1 and TRBJ2-1; maybe TRBD1 (5 bases). There are 15 residues in the CDR3. Germline V lookup: CDR1 SQVTM, CDR2 ANQGSEA. V lost 5 bases to trimming and J lost 3 bases, with 17 bases between them. Written as DNA, the CDR3 is TGCAGCGTTTACAACAGGCCCCTTCTCTACAATGAGCAGTTCTTC. Protein sequence: CSVYNRPLLYNEQFF.

This clone has only a few counts. The rearrangement links TRBV2 to TRBJ2-1; D not resolved. V gave up 1 base and J gave up 0 bases, with 10 bases separating them. CDR1 and CDR2 from the germline V gene are SNHLY and FYNNEI. This CDR3 region has 16 residues. The CDR3 bases are TGTGCCAGCAGTGAAGAAGCCCCGAGCTCCTACAATGAGCAGTTCTTC. Translated, it gives CASSEEAPSSYNEQFF.

This rearrangement joins TRBV19 to TRBJ1-2; D remains unclear. This CDR3 spans 14 amino acids. Trimming pared 3 bases from V and 3 bases from J, leaving 11 bases between. CDR1 LNHDA and CDR2 SQIVND come from the germline V gene (reference sequence). Here the CDR3 DNA reads TGTGCCAGTAGTATCGTGGGCGGGGACTATGGCTACACCTTC. Protein: CASSIVGGDYGYTF.

The genes are TRBV19 and TRBJ1-1; D is ambiguous. The V gene lost 4 bases and the J gene lost 1 base, with 13 bases spanning the gap. This CDR3 is built from 15 residues. CDR1 and CDR2 (germline): LNHDA, SQIVND (reference sequence). The CDR3 DNA sequence: TGTGCCAGTAGTACCCCCCGGGGTAGGAACACTGAAGCTTTCTTT. Encoded protein: CASSTPRGRNTEAFF.

In DNA form, the CDR3 reads TGCAGCGTTGATGGCGGACACAGCTACGAGCAGTACTTC. Encoded protein: CSVDGGHSYEQYF. The J gene is TRBJ2-7, the V gene TRBV29-1; D perhaps matches TRBD1 (5 bases). The CDR3 spans 13 residues. Germline values: CDR1 SQVTM, CDR2 ANQGSEA. V dropped 3 bases and J dropped 3 bases, with 12 bases sitting between them.

The chain employs TRBV19 and TRBJ2-1; 8 bases map to TRBD2. In germline, CDR1 is LNHDA, CDR2 SQIVND (reference sequence). Germline trimming cut 5 bases from V and 3 bases from J; bases unmatched to any gene: 18. CDR3 length equals 19 residues. The CDR3 bases are TGTGCCAGTAGTGGCCTCGAGGGTAGCGGGGACGTGATCTACAATGAGCAGTTCTTC. This encodes CASSGLEGSGDVIYNEQFF.

The CDR3 spells CASSPLAGGEGEQYF. In DNA form, the CDR3 reads TGTGCCAGCAGCCCCCTAGCGGGGGGAGAGGGCGAGCAGTACTTC. V gene TRBV7-2 combines with J gene TRBJ2-7; 11 positions agree with TRBD2. V gave up 5 bases and J gave up 6 bases; unmatched junction bases: 9. This CDR3 spans 15 amino acids. Germline CDR1 is SGHTA and CDR2 is FQGNSA.

The chain's CDR3 is CATSAALSGANVLTF. As DNA, the CDR3 is TGTGCCACCTCCGCGGCCTTATCTGGGGCCAACGTCCTGACTTTC. The J gene is TRBJ2-6, the V gene TRBV28; unclear D gene. The germline V gene has CDR1 MDHEN and CDR2 SYDVKM. V lost 10 bases and J 1 base, leaving 14 bases between the germline ends. CDR3 length: 15 residues.

This chain links TRBV7-9 with TRBJ2-1; TRBD2 matches at 8 bases. Germline V gene data show CDR1 as SEHNR and CDR2 as FQNEAQ (reference sequence). The CDR3 is 15 residues long. V lost 3 bases to trimming and J lost 4 bases; unmatched junction nucleotides: 5. Written as DNA, the CDR3 is TGTGCCAGCAGCTTCGCGGGGGGCTTTTACAATGAGCAGTTCTTC. This translates into CASSFAGGFYNEQFF.

This rearrangement joins TRBV6-1 to TRBJ1-2; a weak D match, TRBD1 (5 bases). The length of the CDR3 is 16 residues. Germline values: CDR1 MNHNS, CDR2 SASEGT. V was trimmed by 2 bases and J by 0 bases, leaving 13 bases between them. DNA for the CDR3: TGTGCCAGCAGTGAACGGGACTCTACTCCTAACTATGGCTACACCTTC. This encodes CASSERDSTPNYGYTF.

J is TRBJ1-2 and V is TRBV5-1; D unresolved. The germline CDR1 and CDR2 sequences are SGHRS and YFSETQ. The V end lost 4 bases, the J end lost 5 bases, and 12 bases lay between the germline ends. The CDR3 is 13 residues long. CDR3 sequence (DNA): TGCGCCAGCAGCACCCAGTCGGAGTATGGCTACACCTTC. Protein sequence: CASSTQSEYGYTF.

This clone turned up a few times. The rearrangement uses TRBV15 and TRBJ2-3, with 9 bases matching TRBD2. The V gene end was trimmed by 0 bases and the J gene end by 4 bases; junction bases not matched to a gene: 2. Germline V gene data show CDR1 as LNHNV and CDR2 as YYDKDF (reference sequence). CDR3 length: 15 amino acids. CDR3 nucleotides: TGTGCCACCAGCAGAGAAGCGGGAGGTTCAGATACGCAGTATTTT. It is translated as CATSREAGGSDTQYF.

The V call is TRBV5-1, the J call TRBJ2-7, with 7 bases that match TRBD1. Trimming cost V 5 bases and J 3 bases; bases outside gene matches: 11. The CDR3 extends over 15 amino acids. The germline V gene has CDR1 SGHRS and CDR2 YFSETQ. CDR3 region: CASRLYRDRSYEQYF. CDR3 DNA sequence: TGCGCCAGCAGATTGTACCGGGACAGAAGCTACGAGCAGTACTTC.

The chain links TRBV9 to TRBJ2-5; perhaps TRBD2 as D (5 bases). The germline gives CDR1 SGDLS, CDR2 YYNGEE. This CDR3 has 13 amino acids. V lost 9 bases and J 1 base, leaving 13 bases between the germline ends. The CDR3, as DNA: TGTGCCACCTCACCGGGGATCCAAGAGACCCAGTACTTC. It codes for CATSPGIQETQYF.

The chain is built from TRBV9 and TRBJ2-7; tentatively, D is TRBD2 (6 bases). CDR3 length: 15 residues. V lost 3 bases to trimming and J lost 0 bases, with 13 bases between them. Looked up from germline, CDR1 is SGDLS and CDR2 is YYNGEE. The CDR3 reads CASSGGGGSSYEQYF. The DNA for the CDR3 is TGTGCCAGCAGCGGGGGAGGCGGGTCCTCCTACGAGCAGTACTTC.

The DNA of the CDR3 is TGTGCCAGCAGTGACGGGACTAGCGGGAGGGATGAGCAGTTCTTC. Its translation is CASSDGTSGRDEQFF. The genes are TRBV6-4 and TRBJ2-1, with 16 bases lining up with TRBD2. Germline assignment: CDR1 MRHNA and CDR2 SNTAGT. V trimming: 2 bases; J trimming: 8 bases; junction bases outside the gene matches: 0. This CDR3 comprises 15 residues.

The chain has TRBV28 and TRBJ2-7; TRBD1 agrees at 7 bases. This CDR3 spans 12 amino acids. Germline loops: CDR1 MDHEN, CDR2 SYDVKM. CDR3 sequence (DNA): TGTGCTTCCTCGAGGGGGCGCTACGAGCAGTACTTC. The encoded protein is CASSRGRYEQYF.

V and J are TRBV7-9 and TRBJ1-3; D not certain. The V gene lost 4 bases and the J gene lost 3 bases, with 16 bases spanning the gap. Germline values: CDR1 SEHNR, CDR2 FQNEAQ (reference sequence). The CDR3 sequence is 16 residues long. CDR3: CASSSNPFADGNTIYF. In DNA form, the CDR3 reads TGTGCCAGCAGCTCTAACCCTTTCGCCGATGGAAACACCATATATTTT.

This chain uses TRBV11-2 with TRBJ1-1; D is possibly TRBD1 (5 bases). CDR1 SGHAT and CDR2 FQNNGV come from the germline V gene. Trimming shortened V by 5 bases and J by 3 bases, and 19 bases separated the two germline ends. This CDR3 has 16 residues. The CDR3 DNA follows: TGTGCCAGCAGCCCTCGGGAGGGGATTAGTTACACTGAAGCTTTCTTT. It codes for CASSPREGISYTEAFF.

The chain carries TRBV27 and TRBJ2-3; TRBD1 matches at 8 bases. The V and J ends lost 2 bases and 7 bases, in that order; junction bases with no gene match: 8. The germline gives CDR1 MNHEY, CDR2 SMNVEV (reference sequence). CDR3 size: 15 residues. The CDR3 spells CASSLGTGPSHTQYF. In DNA form, the CDR3 reads TGTGCCAGCAGTTTAGGGACAGGACCTTCCCATACGCAGTATTTT.

The rearrangement links TRBV5-5 to TRBJ1-1; D gene unclear. CDR1 SGHKS and CDR2 YYEKEE come from the germline V gene (reference sequence). The CDR3 sequence is 14 residues long. Trimming took off 5 bases at V and 0 bases at J, with 11 bases between the two ends. CDR3 amino acids: CASRITDLNTEAFF. The CDR3 DNA follows: TGTGCCAGCAGAATTACAGATTTGAACACTGAAGCTTTCTTT.

The J gene is TRBJ2-1, the V gene TRBV6-4; a possible D gene is TRBD1 (7 bases). The CDR3 is made up of 17 amino acids. CDR1 is MRHNA, CDR2 SNTAGT, per germline. Trimming removed 0 bases at V and 2 bases at J, with 14 bases between. CDR3 region: CASSDSEQGGTYNEQFF. Here the CDR3 DNA reads TGTGCCAGCAGTGACTCCGAGCAGGGGGGAACCTACAATGAGCAGTTCTTC.